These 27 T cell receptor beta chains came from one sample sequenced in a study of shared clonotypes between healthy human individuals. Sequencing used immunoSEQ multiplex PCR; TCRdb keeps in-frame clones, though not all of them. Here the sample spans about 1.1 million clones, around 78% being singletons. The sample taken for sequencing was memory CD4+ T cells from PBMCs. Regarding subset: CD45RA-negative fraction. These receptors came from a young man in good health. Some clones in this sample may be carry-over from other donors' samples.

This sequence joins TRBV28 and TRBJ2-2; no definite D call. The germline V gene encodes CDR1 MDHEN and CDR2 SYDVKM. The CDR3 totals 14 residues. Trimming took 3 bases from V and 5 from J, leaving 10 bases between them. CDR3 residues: CASSFPHLTGELFF. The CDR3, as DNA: TGTGCCAGCAGTTTCCCCCACTTGACCGGGGAGCTGTTTTTT.

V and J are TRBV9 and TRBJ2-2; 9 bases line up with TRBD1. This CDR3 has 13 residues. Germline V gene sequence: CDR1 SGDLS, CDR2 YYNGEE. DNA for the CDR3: TGTGCTACCGGGACAGGGCCCACCGGGGAGCTGTTTTTT. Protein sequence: CATGTGPTGELFF.

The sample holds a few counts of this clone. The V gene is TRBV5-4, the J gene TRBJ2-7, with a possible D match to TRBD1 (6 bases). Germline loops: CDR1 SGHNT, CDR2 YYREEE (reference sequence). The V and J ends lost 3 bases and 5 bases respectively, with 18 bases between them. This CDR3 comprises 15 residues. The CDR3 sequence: CASSSGGKQGHEQYF. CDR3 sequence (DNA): TGTGCCAGCAGCTCGGGTGGGAAACAGGGCCACGAGCAGTACTTC.

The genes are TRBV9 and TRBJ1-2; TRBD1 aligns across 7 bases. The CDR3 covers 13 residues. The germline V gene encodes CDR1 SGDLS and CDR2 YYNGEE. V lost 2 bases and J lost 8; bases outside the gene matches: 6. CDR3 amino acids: CASSVDRDFGYTF. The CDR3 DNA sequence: TGTGCCAGCAGCGTTGACAGGGATTTCGGCTACACCTTC.

CDR3 sequence reads: CSVDEPHSDEQFF. The CDR3 coding sequence is TGCAGCGTGGACGAGCCCCATAGCGATGAGCAGTTCTTC. This sequence joins TRBV29-1 and TRBJ2-1; possibly TRBD2 for D (5 bases). This CDR3 comprises 13 residues. Deletions cut 6 bases from V and 8 bases from J, with 17 bases between. The V gene's germline CDR1 is SQVTM and CDR2 ANQGSEA.

The CDR3 nucleotides are TGCGCCAGCAGCCCTACTAGCGGGAGCTTAAATGAGCAGTTCTTC. Amino acids: CASSPTSGSLNEQFF. The J gene is TRBJ2-1, the V gene TRBV5-1, with 11 bases lining up with TRBD2. From germline, CDR1 is SGHRS and CDR2 YFSETQ. V lost 4 bases, J lost 7 bases, and 7 bases stayed unmatched. This CDR3 is 15 amino acids long.

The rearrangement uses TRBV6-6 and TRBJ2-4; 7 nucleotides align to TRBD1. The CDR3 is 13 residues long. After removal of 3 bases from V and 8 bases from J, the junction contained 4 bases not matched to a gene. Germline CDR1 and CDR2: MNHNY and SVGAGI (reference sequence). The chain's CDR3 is CASSYRQGDIQYF. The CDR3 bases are TGTGCCAGCAGTTATAGACAGGGTGACATTCAGTACTTC.

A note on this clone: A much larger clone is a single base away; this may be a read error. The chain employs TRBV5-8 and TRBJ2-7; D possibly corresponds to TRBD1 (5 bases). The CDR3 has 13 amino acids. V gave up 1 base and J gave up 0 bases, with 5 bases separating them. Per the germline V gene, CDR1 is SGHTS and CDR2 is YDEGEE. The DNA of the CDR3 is TGTGCCAGCAGCTTGACAGGCTCCTACGAGCAGTACTTC. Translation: CASSLTGSYEQYF.

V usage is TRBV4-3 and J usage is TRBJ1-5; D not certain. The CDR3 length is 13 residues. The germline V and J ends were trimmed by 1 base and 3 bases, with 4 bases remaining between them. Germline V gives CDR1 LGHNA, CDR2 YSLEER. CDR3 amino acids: CASSQVVNQPQHF. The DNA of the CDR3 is TGCGCCAGCAGCCAAGTTGTCAATCAGCCCCAGCATTTT.

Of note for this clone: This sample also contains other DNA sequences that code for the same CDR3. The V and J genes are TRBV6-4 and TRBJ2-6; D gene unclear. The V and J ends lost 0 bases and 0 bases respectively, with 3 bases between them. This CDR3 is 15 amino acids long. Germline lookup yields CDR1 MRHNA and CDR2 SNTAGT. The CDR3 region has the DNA TGTGCCAGCAGTGACTCCAGCTCTGGGGCCAACGTCCTGACTTTC. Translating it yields CASSDSSSGANVLTF.

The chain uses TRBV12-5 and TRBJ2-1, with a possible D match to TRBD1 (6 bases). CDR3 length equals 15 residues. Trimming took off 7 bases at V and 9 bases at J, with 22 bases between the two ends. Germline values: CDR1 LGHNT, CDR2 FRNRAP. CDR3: CASAVGTRGIGEQFF. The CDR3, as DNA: TGTGCTAGTGCCGTTGGGACACGGGGTATCGGTGAGCAGTTCTTC.

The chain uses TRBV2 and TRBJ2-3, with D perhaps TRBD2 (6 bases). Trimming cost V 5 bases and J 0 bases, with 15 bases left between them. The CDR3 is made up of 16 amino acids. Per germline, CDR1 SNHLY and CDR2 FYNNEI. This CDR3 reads CASSYLWDSSTDTQYF. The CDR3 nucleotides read TGTGCCAGCAGTTATCTTTGGGACTCTAGCACAGATACGCAGTATTTT.

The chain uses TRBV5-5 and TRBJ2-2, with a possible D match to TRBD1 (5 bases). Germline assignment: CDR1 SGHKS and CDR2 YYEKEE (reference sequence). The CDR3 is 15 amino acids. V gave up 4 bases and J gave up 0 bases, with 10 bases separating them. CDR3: CASSRWGANTGELFF. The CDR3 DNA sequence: TGTGCCAGCAGCCGATGGGGCGCGAACACCGGGGAGCTGTTTTTT.

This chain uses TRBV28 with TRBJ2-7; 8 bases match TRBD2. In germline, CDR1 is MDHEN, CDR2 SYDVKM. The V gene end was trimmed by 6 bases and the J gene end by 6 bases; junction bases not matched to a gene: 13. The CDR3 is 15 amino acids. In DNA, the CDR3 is TGTGCCAGCAGCTCAGGAAGCGGGAGATTCAGCGAGCAGTACTTC. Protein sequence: CASSSGSGRFSEQYF.

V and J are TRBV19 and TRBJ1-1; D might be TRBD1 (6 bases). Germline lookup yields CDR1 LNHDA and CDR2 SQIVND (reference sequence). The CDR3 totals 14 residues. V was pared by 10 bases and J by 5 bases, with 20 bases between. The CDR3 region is CATGTGGRGTEAFF. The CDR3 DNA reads TGTGCCACAGGGACTGGGGGCCGAGGGACTGAAGCTTTCTTT.

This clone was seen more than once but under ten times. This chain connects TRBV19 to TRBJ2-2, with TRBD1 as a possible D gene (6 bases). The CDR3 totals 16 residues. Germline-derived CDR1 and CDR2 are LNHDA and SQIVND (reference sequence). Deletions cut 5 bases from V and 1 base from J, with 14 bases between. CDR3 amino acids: CASSPYGTKNTGELFF. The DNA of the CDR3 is TGTGCCAGTAGTCCCTACGGGACAAAGAACACCGGGGAGCTGTTTTTT.

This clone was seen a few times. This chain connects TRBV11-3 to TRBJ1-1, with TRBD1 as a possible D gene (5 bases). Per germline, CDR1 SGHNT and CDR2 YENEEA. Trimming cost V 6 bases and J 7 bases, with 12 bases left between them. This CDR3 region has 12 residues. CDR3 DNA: TGTGCCAGCAGTCCAGACCAGGGTGAAGCTTTCTTT. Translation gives CASSPDQGEAFF.

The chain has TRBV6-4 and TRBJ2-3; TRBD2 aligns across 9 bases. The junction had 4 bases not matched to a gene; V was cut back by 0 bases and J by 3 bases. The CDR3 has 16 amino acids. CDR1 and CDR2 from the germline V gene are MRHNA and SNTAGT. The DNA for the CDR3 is TGTGCCAGCAGTGACTCGAGTCTAGCGGGGACAGATACGCAGTATTTT. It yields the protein CASSDSSLAGTDTQYF.

The CDR3 here is CASRALQGSAETQYF. In DNA form, the CDR3 reads TGTGCCAGTAGAGCCCTACAGGGTAGTGCAGAGACCCAGTACTTC. The V and J genes are TRBV19 and TRBJ2-5, with D possibly TRBD1 on 6 matching bases. Germline CDR1 LNHDA, CDR2 SQIVND (reference sequence). The CDR3 runs 15 residues. V was clipped by 6 bases and J by 4 bases, with 18 bases between them.

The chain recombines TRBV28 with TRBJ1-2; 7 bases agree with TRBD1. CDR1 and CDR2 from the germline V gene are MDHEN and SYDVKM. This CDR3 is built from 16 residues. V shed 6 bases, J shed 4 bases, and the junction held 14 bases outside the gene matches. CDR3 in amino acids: CASSPVPGQASYGYTF. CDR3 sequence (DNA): TGTGCCAGCAGCCCTGTCCCCGGACAGGCGAGCTATGGCTACACCTTC.

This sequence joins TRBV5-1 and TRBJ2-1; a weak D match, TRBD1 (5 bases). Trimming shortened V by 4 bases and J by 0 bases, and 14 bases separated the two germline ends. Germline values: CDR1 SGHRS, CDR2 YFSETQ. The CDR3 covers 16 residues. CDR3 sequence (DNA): TGCGCCAGCAGCCCCCGTCTAGGGGACTCCTACAATGAGCAGTTCTTC. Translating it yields CASSPRLGDSYNEQFF.

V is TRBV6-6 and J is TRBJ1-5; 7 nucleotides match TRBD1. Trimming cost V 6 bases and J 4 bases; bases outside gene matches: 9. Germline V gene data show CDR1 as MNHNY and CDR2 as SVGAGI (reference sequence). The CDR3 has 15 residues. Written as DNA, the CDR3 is TGTGCCAGCAGATTCCTACAGGGGCCTAATCAGCCCCAGCATTTT. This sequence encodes CASRFLQGPNQPQHF.

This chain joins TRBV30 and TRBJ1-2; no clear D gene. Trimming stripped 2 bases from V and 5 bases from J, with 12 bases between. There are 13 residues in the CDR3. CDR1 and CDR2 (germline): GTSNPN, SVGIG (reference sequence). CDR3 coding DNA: TGTGCCTGGAGTATCAACGGACCGTATGGCTACACCTTC. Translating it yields CAWSINGPYGYTF.

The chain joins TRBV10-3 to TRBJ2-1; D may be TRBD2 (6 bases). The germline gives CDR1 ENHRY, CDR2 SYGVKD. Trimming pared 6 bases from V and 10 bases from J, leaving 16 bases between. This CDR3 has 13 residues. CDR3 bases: TGTGCCATCAGACCCTTTAGCGGAGGGGAGCAGTTCTTC. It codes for CAIRPFSGGEQFF.

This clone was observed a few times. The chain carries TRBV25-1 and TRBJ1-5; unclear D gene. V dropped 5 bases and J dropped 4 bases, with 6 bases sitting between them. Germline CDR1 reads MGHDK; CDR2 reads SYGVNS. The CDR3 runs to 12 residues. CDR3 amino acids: CASSPPNQPQHF. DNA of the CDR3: TGTGCCAGCAGTCCCCCTAATCAGCCCCAGCATTTT.

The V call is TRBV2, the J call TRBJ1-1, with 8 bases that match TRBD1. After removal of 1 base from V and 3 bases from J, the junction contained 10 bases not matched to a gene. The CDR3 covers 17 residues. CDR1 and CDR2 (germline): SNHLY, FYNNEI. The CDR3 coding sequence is TGTGCCAGCAGTGAAGGGGGTTGGGACAGGTCGGACACTGAAGCTTTCTTT. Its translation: CASSEGGWDRSDTEAFF.

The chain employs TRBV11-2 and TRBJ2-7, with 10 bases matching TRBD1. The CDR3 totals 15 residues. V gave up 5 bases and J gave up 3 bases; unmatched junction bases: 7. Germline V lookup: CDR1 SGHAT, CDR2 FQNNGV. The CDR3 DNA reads TGTGCCAGCAGCACCCGACAGGGGGCAAGCTACGAGCAGTACTTC. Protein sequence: CASSTRQGASYEQYF.